This TCR beta chain was sequenced in a study of blood T cell repertoires in COVID-19. Study-level background: COVID-19 samples from acute and convalescent phases originated in the United States, Italy and Spain. T cells, B-cell-depleted T cells, or PBMCs supplied cDNA or gDNA.

Only in-frame clones appear in the TCRdb table, and some are missing; sequencing was by immunoSEQ multiplex PCR. The data show 450,000 to 500,000 clones, approximately 90% seen once. V was pared by 4 bases and J by 0 bases, with 4 bases of the junction left unmatched. CDR1 is MNHNS and CDR2 is SASEGT in the germline V gene. This CDR3 is 16 amino acids long. This TCR was sampled from a woman aged 55-69 years who had recovered from COVID-19. The chain is built from TRBV6-1 and TRBJ2-1; 9 nucleotides agree with TRBD1. Sequencing was performed on PBMCs or T cells enriched from blood (not recorded which). In DNA form, the CDR3 reads TGTGCCAGCAGTGTCACAGGGGGCTCCTCCTACAATGAGCAGTTCTTC. Translation: CASSVTGGSSYNEQFF.